Sequencing of this T cell receptor beta chain was carried out in a study of radiotherapy plus CTLA-4 blockade in lung cancer. At the level of the study: An objective response was seen in around 19% of patients, and disease control in 25% to 40%.

Germline CDR1 and CDR2: SGHRS and YFSETQ. Trimming removed 3 bases from V and 2 bases from J; junction bases left unmatched: 3. This CDR3 comprises 14 residues. Remarks on this clone: Its antigen is not known.

Method: immunoSEQ multiplex PCR; TCRdb's copy keeps in-frame clones and lacks some. The sample holds 95,000 to 150,000 clones, about 87% seen once. Study-wide results and limits: Clones of tumor-derived TCRs expanded in blood after radiotherapy plus ipilimumab.

The V and J genes are TRBV5-1 and TRBJ2-5, with 8 bases fitting TRBD2. This material consisted of peripheral blood, taken from a patient treated with radiotherapy plus ipilimumab. The sequence derives from a human donor with non-small cell lung cancer that progressed on radiotherapy plus ipilimumab. The CDR3 sequence: CASSSAGGQETQYF. Here the CDR3 DNA reads TGCGCCAGCAGCTCGGCGGGGGGACAAGAGACCCAGTACTTC.